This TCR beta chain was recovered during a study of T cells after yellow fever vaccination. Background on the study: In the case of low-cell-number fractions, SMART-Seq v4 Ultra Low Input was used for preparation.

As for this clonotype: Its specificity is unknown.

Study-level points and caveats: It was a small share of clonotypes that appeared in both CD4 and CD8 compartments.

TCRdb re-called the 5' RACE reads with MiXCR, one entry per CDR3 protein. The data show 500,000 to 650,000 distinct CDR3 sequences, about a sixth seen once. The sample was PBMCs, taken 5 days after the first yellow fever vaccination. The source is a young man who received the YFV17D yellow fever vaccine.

DNA of the CDR3: TGCGCCAGCTCCTTAAGGGGTTGGGACGAGCAGTACTTC. Protein product: CASSLRGWDEQYF. V is TRBV5-1 and J is TRBJ2-7; D may be TRBD1 (5 bases). Trimming removed 7 bases from V and 5 bases from J, with 16 bases in between. CDR1 SGHRS and CDR2 YFSETQ come from the germline V gene. This CDR3 spans 13 amino acids.